Listed below are T cell receptor beta chains from one sample, sequenced in a study of PD-1 blockade in classical Hodgkin lymphoma. TCRdb's copy holds only in-frame clones and misses some; the assay was immunoSEQ multiplex PCR. The data hold approximately 37,000 clones, with around 78% observed a single time. Specimen: peripheral blood mononuclear cells (PBMCs), collected at baseline. All receptors come from a human donor with classical Hodgkin lymphoma. The CDR3 runs from the conserved cysteine through the conserved F or W. The D gene is left open where the match is weak. Clone size appears in some rows only: once, few, many, or a class for an expanded clone.

J | V | size | D | CDR3 | DNA
TRBJ1-1 | TRBV11-3 | NA | TRBD1 | CASSRQGSSTEAFF | TGTGCCAGCAGCCGACAGGGATCGAGCACTGAAGCTTTCTTT
TRBJ2-2 | TRBV27 | NA | NA | CASSLGSTRTGELFF | TGTGCCAGCAGTTTAGGGAGTACTAGAACCGGGGAGCTGTTTTTT
TRBJ2-7 | TRBV25-1 | NA | NA | CASSEQGGSEQYF | TGTGCCAGCAGTGAACAGGGGGGTAGCGAGCAGTACTTC
TRBJ1-2 | TRBV25-1 | once | NA | CASSWTGLNGGYTF | TGTGCCAGCAGCTGGACTGGACTGAATGGAGGCTACACCTTC
TRBJ1-6 | TRBV7-2 | once | NA | CASSLTRVNSPLHF | TGTGCCAGCAGCTTAACCAGGGTAAATTCACCCCTCCACTTT
TRBJ2-3 | TRBV7-9 | NA | NA | CASSIPRGRADTQYF | TGTGCCAGCAGCATCCCTCGGGGGCGGGCAGATACGCAGTATTTT
TRBJ1-2 | TRBV2 | once | NA | CASSDPWRNYGYTF | TGTGCCAGCAGTGACCCTTGGCGGAACTATGGCTACACCTTC
TRBJ2-7 | TRBV19 | NA | NA | CASSIDIGYEQYF | TGTGCCAGTAGTATAGATATCGGCTACGAGCAGTACTTC
TRBJ2-7 | TRBV5-4 | NA | TRBD2 | CASSLGSRGGLSGEQYF | TGTGCCAGCAGCTTGGGTTCCCGGGGGGGCCTGAGCGGCGAGCAGTACTTC
TRBJ2-1 | TRBV4-3 | NA | NA | CASSQDAGPEGHEQFF | TGCGCCAGCAGCCAAGATGCAGGACCCGAAGGTCATGAGCAGTTCTTC
TRBJ2-7 | TRBV10-1 | NA | TRBD1 | CASSRGSEGAGEQYF | TGCGCCAGCAGTCGCGGCAGCGAGGGGGCAGGCGAGCAGTACTTC
TRBJ2-7 | TRBV6-6 | NA | TRBD1 | CASSTNRGAGYEQYF | TGTGCCAGCAGTACCAACAGGGGTGCGGGCTACGAGCAGTACTTC
TRBJ2-1 | TRBV18 | NA | NA | CASSQQGNEQFF | TGTGCCAGCTCCCAACAAGGCAATGAGCAGTTCTTC
TRBJ1-2 | TRBV2 | NA | NA | CASIQETGTDGYTF | TGTGCCAGCATTCAGGAAACAGGGACCGATGGCTACACCTTC
TRBJ2-3 | TRBV9 | NA | TRBD2 | CASSVRASGGIDTQYF | TGTGCCAGCAGCGTAAGGGCTAGCGGGGGGATAGATACGCAGTATTTT
TRBJ2-3 | TRBV29-1 | NA | TRBD1 | CSVDTPQPRGPDRASTDTQYF | TGCAGCGTTGACACCCCCCAGCCCCGTGGCCCCGACAGGGCTAGCACAGATACGCAGTATTTT
TRBJ2-2 | TRBV27 | NA | NA | CASSLSTGELFF | TGTGCCAGCAGTTTATCCACCGGGGAGCTGTTTTTT
TRBJ2-5 | TRBV5-1 | NA | NA | CASSLVLGETQYF | TGCGCCAGCAGCTTGGTCCTGGGAGAGACCCAGTACTTC
TRBJ1-2 | TRBV19 | NA | TRBD1 | CASSIPGQINYGYTF | TGTGCCAGTAGTATACCGGGACAGATAAACTATGGCTACACCTTC
TRBJ2-7 | TRBV7-6 | NA | TRBD2 | CASSLGAGGPYEQYF | TGTGCCAGCAGCTTAGGGGCGGGGGGCCCCTACGAGCAGTACTTC
TRBJ2-7 | TRBV5-1 | NA | TRBD1 | CASSLGGQLSYEQYF | TGCGCCAGCAGCTTGGGGGGACAGCTCTCCTACGAGCAGTACTTC
TRBJ2-3 | TRBV18 | NA | NA | CASSPYRDGTDTQYF | TGTGCCAGCTCACCGTACAGAGACGGCACAGATACGCAGTATTTT
TRBJ2-2 | TRBV5-1 | NA | TRBD2 | CASSDPTSGLNTGELFF | TGCGCCAGCAGTGACCCCACTAGCGGGCTGAACACCGGGGAGCTGTTTTTT
TRBJ2-2 | TRBV4-1 | NA | NA | CASSQRSFQAGTGELFF | TGCGCCAGCAGCCAACGATCTTTCCAGGCCGGCACCGGGGAGCTGTTTTTT
TRBJ1-4 | TRBV7-9 | few | NA | CASSLAGIGEKLFF | TGTGCCAGCAGCTTAGCCGGGATCGGAGAAAAACTGTTTTTT
TRBJ1-2 | TRBV27 | NA | NA | CASRPSGAGYGYTF | TGTGCCAGCAGGCCATCGGGAGCTGGGTACGGCTACACCTTC
TRBJ1-2 | TRBV6-1 | many | NA | CASREGYGYTF | TGTGCCAGCCGGGAAGGTTATGGCTACACCTTC
TRBJ2-1 | TRBV4-3 | NA | NA | CASSHRTGSYNEQFF | TGCGCCAGCAGCCACAGGACGGGAAGCTACAATGAGCAGTTCTTC
TRBJ2-7 | TRBV18 | NA | TRBD1 | CASSRLFSDRGLAYEQYF | TGTGCCAGCTCACGACTATTCTCGGACAGGGGGCTGGCCTACGAGCAGTACTTC
TRBJ1-2 | TRBV5-6 | few | NA | CASSFWESSYGYTF | TGTGCCAGCAGCTTCTGGGAATCGAGCTATGGCTACACCTTC
TRBJ2-5 | TRBV18 | NA | TRBD1 | CASSPPEGAKTQYF | TGTGCCAGCTCACCACCAGAGGGGGCAAAGACCCAGTACTTC
TRBJ2-3 | TRBV6-5 | NA | TRBD2 | CASGSGGGGTQYF | TGTGCCAGCGGCTCCGGCGGGGGAGGGACGCAGTATTTT
TRBJ2-5 | TRBV18 | NA | TRBD1 | CASSLRDSQETQYF | TGTGCCAGCTCACTACGGGACAGCCAAGAGACCCAGTACTTC
TRBJ2-6 | TRBV30 | NA | TRBD1 | CAWRRDSVSGANVLTF | TGTGCCTGGCGACGGGACAGCGTCTCTGGGGCCAACGTCCTGACTTTC
TRBJ1-4 | TRBV28 | NA | NA | CASSLAGSLGEKLFF | TGTGCCAGCAGTTTGGCAGGGTCTTTAGGTGAAAAACTGTTTTTT
TRBJ1-2 | TRBV4-3 | NA | TRBD1 | CASSQELTGGTYGYTF | TGCGCCAGCAGCCAAGAATTGACAGGGGGAACCTATGGCTACACCTTC
TRBJ2-3 | TRBV7-8 | NA | TRBD2 | CASSRLAGDTQYF | TGTGCCAGCAGCCGACTAGCCGGAGATACGCAGTATTTT
TRBJ2-4 | TRBV28 | NA | NA | CASSPAATPWEAKNIQYF | TGTGCCAGCAGTCCCGCAGCGACACCCTGGGAAGCCAAAAACATTCAGTACTTC
TRBJ2-7 | TRBV4-1 | NA | TRBD1 | CASSHPGQGSEQYF | TGCGCCAGCAGCCATCCGGGACAGGGGAGCGAGCAGTACTTC
TRBJ2-7 | TRBV27 | once | NA | CASSRDGSYEQYF | TGTGCCAGCAGCCGGGACGGATCCTACGAGCAGTACTTC
TRBJ1-4 | TRBV7-2 | few | TRBD1 | CASSPDRVNEKLFF | TGTGCCAGCAGCCCTGACAGGGTTAATGAAAAACTGTTTTTT
TRBJ2-3 | TRBV7-9 | NA | NA | CASNRGYTDTQYF | TGTGCCAGCAACCGGGGATACACAGATACGCAGTATTTT
TRBJ1-1 | TRBV30 | large | NA | CAWSVGGNTEAFF | TGTGCCTGGAGTGTAGGCGGAAACACTGAAGCTTTCTTT
TRBJ1-6 | TRBV19 | NA | NA | CASSMGVPYNSPLHF | TGTGCCAGTAGTATGGGCGTCCCGTATAATTCACCCCTCCACTTT
TRBJ2-7 | TRBV12-5 | NA | NA | CASGLVLGFSYEQYF | TGTGCTAGTGGTTTGGTACTCGGGTTCTCCTACGAGCAGTACTTC
TRBJ2-3 | TRBV6-5 | NA | NA | CASSTSYTDTQYF | TGTGCCAGCAGTACCTCCTACACAGATACGCAGTATTTT
TRBJ2-6 | TRBV9 | NA | NA | CASSVAGGPSSGANVLTF | TGTGCCAGCAGCGTAGCAGGAGGGCCGAGCTCTGGGGCCAACGTCCTGACTTTC
TRBJ1-2 | TRBV19 | few | TRBD1 | CASSPGQANYGYTF | TGTGCCAGTAGCCCGGGACAGGCTAATTATGGCTACACCTTC
TRBJ2-4 | TRBV5-6 | NA | TRBD1 | CASRPTGGTGNIQYF | TGTGCCAGCAGGCCTACAGGGGGGACTGGAAACATTCAGTACTTC
TRBJ1-1 | TRBV7-8 | NA | TRBD1 | CASSSAGGATEAFF | TGTGCCAGCAGCTCCGCAGGGGGTGCCACTGAAGCTTTCTTT
TRBJ2-1 | TRBV30 | NA | TRBD1 | CAWSGRQGLDEQFF | TGTGCCTGGAGTGGAAGACAGGGGCTCGATGAGCAGTTCTTC
TRBJ2-7 | TRBV6-5 | NA | NA | CASSYSNEQYF | TGTGCCAGCAGTTACTCAAACGAGCAGTACTTC
TRBJ2-5 | TRBV13 | NA | NA | CASSLQAGQETQYF | TGTGCCAGCAGCTTACAGGCAGGGCAAGAGACCCAGTACTTC
TRBJ2-5 | TRBV6-6 | NA | TRBD2 | CASSYTRAGFQETQYF | TGTGCCAGCAGTTACACCCGAGCGGGGTTCCAAGAGACCCAGTACTTC
TRBJ1-1 | TRBV2 | NA | TRBD1 | CASRKLTGGPSRAFF | TGTGCCAGCAGGAAGCTTACAGGGGGCCCCTCAAGGGCTTTCTTT
TRBJ2-1 | TRBV11-3 | NA | TRBD2 | CASSLGAGSNNEQFF | TGTGCCAGCAGCTTAGGAGCGGGGAGCAACAATGAGCAGTTCTTC
TRBJ1-3 | TRBV10-3 | once | NA | CAISEKLSSGNTIYF | TGTGCCATCAGTGAAAAGTTGAGCTCTGGAAACACCATATATTTT
TRBJ1-3 | TRBV4-3 | NA | NA | CASSQDTSSGNTIYF | TGCGCCAGCAGCCAGGACACCAGCTCTGGAAACACCATATATTTT